This T cell receptor (beta chain) stems from a study of cytomegalovirus exposure and HLA in healthy donors. Study context: Earlier, 95 million to 140 million unique TCR beta sequences were recovered from roughly 200 million T cells by an analysis.

The CDR3 has 16 amino acids. Losses at the gene ends were 2 bases for V and 2 bases for J; bases not matched to a gene: 10. Germline V lookup: CDR1 SGHNT, CDR2 YYREEE (reference sequence). To note about this clone: What it binds is unknown.

The PCR used 60 Vbeta and 13 Jbeta primers. TCRdb keeps only in-frame clones here, not all; method: immunoSEQ multiplex PCR. This sample has 160,000 or so clones; about four fifths occur once, and the top ten carry about 4.5%. Whole-study findings and limits: Cytomegalovirus association was assigned to 170 or so TCR beta chains.

The V and J genes are TRBV5-4 and TRBJ2-7, with 7 bases lining up with TRBD2. The specimen was PBMCs. This sequence was found in a man aged 30 to 39 in good health and CMV-seronegative. CDR3 DNA sequence: TGTGCCAGCAGCTTCAATGGGGGAGGGCTTCCCTACGAGCAGTACTTC. Residues: CASSFNGGGLPYEQYF.